A selection of T cell receptor beta chains follows, all from one sample in a study of blood T cell repertoires in COVID-19. Data came from immunoSEQ multiplex PCR; TCRdb stores just in-frame clones and leaves some out. The sample carries fewer than 350,000 clones, 70% to 90% recorded once. The sample consisted of PBMCs or T cells enriched from blood (not recorded which). The receptor source for this set is a woman in her thirties or forties who had recovered from COVID-19. The CDR3 runs from the conserved cysteine through the conserved F or W. The D gene is left open where the match is weak. A row's size may be missing; if present it is once, few, many or a size class.

abundance	v_gene	d_gene	j_gene	CDR3nt	CDR3aa
once	TRBV7-2	TRBD2	TRBJ2-1	TGTGCCAGCTCCCGGCGGGAGGGCCGCAGTGAGCAGTTCTTC	CASSRREGRSEQFF
-	TRBV19	TRBD2	TRBJ2-1	TGTGCCAGTAGTATCGGGGGACCGGGACTAGCGGGAGGGAGGTTTGGTGAGCAGTTCTTC	CASSIGGPGLAGGRFGEQFF
-	TRBV7-3	TRBD1	TRBJ2-7	TGTGCCAGCAGCTTATCGACGGGACAGGGTAACGAGCAGTACTTC	CASSLSTGQGNEQYF
-	TRBV11-2	TRBD1	TRBJ1-2	TGTGCCAGCAGCCAGACAGGGGGCCCATTAAGTGGCTACACCTTC	CASSQTGGPLSGYTF
few	TRBV28	TRBD1	TRBJ1-6	TGTGCCAGCAGGGCCAGGACAGGGTACAATTCACCCCTCCACTTT	CASRARTGYNSPLHF
once	TRBV7-2	-	TRBJ2-3	TGTGCCAGCAGCCGCGGCCTAGCCTGGGCGGATACGCAGTATTTT	CASSRGLAWADTQYF
-	TRBV6-1	-	TRBJ2-1	TGTGCCAGCAGTGAAGCGAGCGGGCAAGTCTCCTACAATGAGCAGTTCTTC	CASSEASGQVSYNEQFF
-	TRBV10-2	TRBD1	TRBJ1-2	TGCGCCAGCAGTGACTGGACAGGCGACTATGGCTACACCTTC	CASSDWTGDYGYTF
few	TRBV27	-	TRBJ1-2	TGTGCCAGCGAAATGGGAGAGGGCTACACCTTC	CASEMGEGYTF
-	TRBV2	TRBD2	TRBJ2-6	TGTGCCAGCAGGACCCCGGCGGGAGGTCGCTCTGGGGCCAACGTCCTGACTTTC	CASRTPAGGRSGANVLTF
-	TRBV19	-	TRBJ1-1	TGTGCCAGTAGTATCCAGGGAATGAACACTGAAGCTTTCTTT	CASSIQGMNTEAFF
-	TRBV7-2	-	TRBJ2-1	TGTGCCAGCAGCGCCGTCGGGCTAGCGCTAGGGGATGAGCAGTTCTTC	CASSAVGLALGDEQFF
-	TRBV7-9	TRBD1	TRBJ2-1	TGTGCCAGCAGCTTACGGGGGACAGGGGGCAATGAGCAGTTCTTC	CASSLRGTGGNEQFF
-	TRBV6-2/TRBV6-3	-	TRBJ2-2	TGTGCCAGCAGTTACCCTTGGGGGGACGTCTCGAACACCGGGGAGCTGTTTTTT	CASSYPWGDVSNTGELFF
-	TRBV2	TRBD2	TRBJ2-5	TGTGCCAGCAGGAATTCCGGGAGGGAGACCCAGTACTTC	CASRNSGRETQYF
-	TRBV19	TRBD2	TRBJ2-3	TGTGCCAGTACCTCAGGGACGAGCGGGAGTGCAGATACGCAGTATTTT	CASTSGTSGSADTQYF
-	TRBV27	TRBD2	TRBJ2-1	TGTGCCAGCAGCCGGGGGACTAGCGGGAGCCGGGAGCAGTTCTTC	CASSRGTSGSREQFF
few	TRBV19	-	TRBJ2-3	TGTGCCAGTAGTATAGAGGAGGGATCAGATACGCAGTATTTT	CASSIEEGSDTQYF
-	TRBV6-5	TRBD2	TRBJ2-1	TGTGCCAGCAGCAAGGGACTAGCGAGCAATGAGCAGTTCTTC	CASSKGLASNEQFF
-	TRBV12-3/TRBV12-4	-	TRBJ2-7	TGTGCCAGCGGAAGGACAAGGCCCTACGAGCAGTACTTC	CASGRTRPYEQYF
-	TRBV2	-	TRBJ2-7	TGTGCCAGCAGCCCCCGGACAGCAAACTACGAGCAGTACTTC	CASSPRTANYEQYF
once	TRBV5-4	-	TRBJ1-1	TGTGCCAGCTCAAATCCGGGGATGAACACTGAAGCTTTCTTT	CASSNPGMNTEAFF
few	TRBV7-9	-	TRBJ1-5	TGTGCCAGCAGCTTCTCGCGAAATCAGCCCCAGCATTTT	CASSFSRNQPQHF
-	TRBV9	TRBD2	TRBJ2-1	TGTGCCAGCGGAACTAGCGGGTCCTGGGGCACCTACAATGAGCAGTTCTTC	CASGTSGSWGTYNEQFF
-	TRBV18	-	TRBJ1-6	TGTGCCAGCTCACCAGTCAAACAGGGCAATTCACCCCTCCACTTT	CASSPVKQGNSPLHF
-	TRBV7-2	TRBD1	TRBJ1-6	TGTGCCAGCAGCCCCGACAGGGGATACTCACCCCTCCACTTT	CASSPDRGYSPLHF
-	TRBV30	-	TRBJ2-2	TGTGCCTGGAGCGCTAGCCCCGGGGAGCTGTTTTTT	CAWSASPGELFF
-	TRBV28	-	TRBJ2-1	TGTGCCAGCAGTCCCAATCCCTCCTTAGGGAGGAGCTCCTACAATGAGCAGTTCTTC	CASSPNPSLGRSSYNEQFF
-	TRBV5-1	-	TRBJ2-3	TGCGCCAGCAGCTTGGGACCAGGGGTGGAGACAGATACGCAGTATTTT	CASSLGPGVETDTQYF
once	TRBV30	TRBD1	TRBJ1-3	TGTGCCTGGATAACAGGGGCTGGAAACACCATATATTTT	CAWITGAGNTIYF
-	TRBV7-7	TRBD2	TRBJ2-2	TGTGCTAGCAGCCCTAGCGGGACCGGGGAGCTGTTTTTT	CASSPSGTGELFF
few	TRBV4-1	-	TRBJ2-2	TGCGCCAGCAGCCAAGGGTCGGCCGGGGAGCTGTTTTTT	CASSQGSAGELFF
-	TRBV29-1	-	TRBJ1-1	TGCAGCGTTGTGGTCAGGGAGAACACTGAAGCTTTCTTT	CSVVVRENTEAFF
-	TRBV19	-	TRBJ2-7	TGTGCCAGTAGTAACTACCCTCTCGAGCAGTACTTC	CASSNYPLEQYF
few	TRBV7-6	TRBD2	TRBJ2-5	TGTGCCAGCAGCCAAGGAGTAGCGGGAGCTCAAGAGACCCAGTACTTC	CASSQGVAGAQETQYF
-	TRBV6-6	-	TRBJ1-3	TGTGCCAGCAGTTACGAGCGGGCCTCTGGAAACACCATATATTTT	CASSYERASGNTIYF
-	TRBV5-4	TRBD2	TRBJ2-4	TGTGCCAGCAGCCCACCCGGGACTAGCGGATTTAAAAACATTCAGTACTTC	CASSPPGTSGFKNIQYF
-	TRBV9	TRBD2	TRBJ2-1	TGTGCCAGCAGCCCACGGGGGGGGGAGAGTGGCTCCTACAATGAGCAGTTCTTC	CASSPRGGESGSYNEQFF
-	TRBV27	TRBD2	TRBJ2-5	TGTGCCAGCAGTCAGCTGGGGGGAAGCGGGAAAGAGACCCAGTACTTC	CASSQLGGSGKETQYF
-	TRBV30	TRBD1	TRBJ1-3	TGTGCCTGGCGGACAGGGGCTGGAAACACCATATATTTT	CAWRTGAGNTIYF
-	TRBV23-1	-	TRBJ2-4	TGCGCCAGCAGTCAAGGGCAGGGTACCATTCAGTACTTC	CASSQGQGTIQYF
-	TRBV28	-	TRBJ1-1	TGTGCCAGCAGTTTATTAAGCGTGGAAGCTTTCTTT	CASSLLSVEAFF